The source of this T cell receptor (beta chain) is a study of blood T cell repertoires in COVID-19. From germline, CDR1 is MNHNY and CDR2 SVGAGI (reference sequence). After removal of 8 bases from V and 8 bases from J, the junction contained 11 bases not matched to a gene. This CDR3 contains 14 residues. Generated by immunoSEQ multiplex PCR, the TCRdb table keeps only in-frame clones and is missing some. The sample gives some 130,000 clones, 60% to 80% of which show up once; approximately 2% is in the top ten. Sequenced input: peripheral blood. J is TRBJ2-2 and V is TRBV6-6; 7 positions agree with TRBD2. This TCR was sampled from a woman aged 65 to 85 with acute or convalescent COVID-19. Written as DNA, the CDR3 is TGTGCCAGCGAATCCGGCGGGAGAAAGGGGGAGCTGTTTTTT. Its translation: CASESGGRKGELFF.